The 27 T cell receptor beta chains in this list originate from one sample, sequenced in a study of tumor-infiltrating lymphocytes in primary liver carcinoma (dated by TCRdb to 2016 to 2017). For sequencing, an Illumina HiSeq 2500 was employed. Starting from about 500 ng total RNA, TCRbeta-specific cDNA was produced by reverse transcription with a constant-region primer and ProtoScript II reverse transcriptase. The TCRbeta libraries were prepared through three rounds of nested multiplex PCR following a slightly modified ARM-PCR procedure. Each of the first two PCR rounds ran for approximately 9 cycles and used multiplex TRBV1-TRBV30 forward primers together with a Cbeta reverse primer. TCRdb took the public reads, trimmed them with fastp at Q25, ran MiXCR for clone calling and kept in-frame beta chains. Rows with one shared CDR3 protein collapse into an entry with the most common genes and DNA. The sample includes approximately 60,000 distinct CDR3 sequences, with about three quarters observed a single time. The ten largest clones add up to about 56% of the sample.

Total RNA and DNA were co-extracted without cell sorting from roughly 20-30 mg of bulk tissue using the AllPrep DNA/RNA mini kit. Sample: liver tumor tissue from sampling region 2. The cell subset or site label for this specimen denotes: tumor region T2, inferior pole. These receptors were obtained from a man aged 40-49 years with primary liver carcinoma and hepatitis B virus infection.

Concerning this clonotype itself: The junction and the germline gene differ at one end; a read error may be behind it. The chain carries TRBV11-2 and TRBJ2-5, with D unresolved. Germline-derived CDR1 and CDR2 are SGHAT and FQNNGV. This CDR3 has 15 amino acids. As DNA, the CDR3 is TGTACCAGCAGCTTATTTCAAACAACGAAAGAGACCCGGTACTTC. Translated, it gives CTSSLFQTTKETRYF.

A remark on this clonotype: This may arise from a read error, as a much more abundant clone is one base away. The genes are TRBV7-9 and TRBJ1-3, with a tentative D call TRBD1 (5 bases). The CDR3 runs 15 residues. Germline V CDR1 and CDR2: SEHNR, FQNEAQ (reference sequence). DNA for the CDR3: TGTGGCAGCAGCTTTTGGGACCCCTCTGGAAACACCATATATTTT. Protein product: CGSSFWDPSGNTIYF.

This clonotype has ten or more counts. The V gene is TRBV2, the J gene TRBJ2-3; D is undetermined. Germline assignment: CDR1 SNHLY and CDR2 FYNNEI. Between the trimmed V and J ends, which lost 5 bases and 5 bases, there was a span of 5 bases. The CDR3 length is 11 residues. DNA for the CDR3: TGTGCCAGCAGTTTCGAAGATACGCAGTATTTT. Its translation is CASSFEDTQYF.

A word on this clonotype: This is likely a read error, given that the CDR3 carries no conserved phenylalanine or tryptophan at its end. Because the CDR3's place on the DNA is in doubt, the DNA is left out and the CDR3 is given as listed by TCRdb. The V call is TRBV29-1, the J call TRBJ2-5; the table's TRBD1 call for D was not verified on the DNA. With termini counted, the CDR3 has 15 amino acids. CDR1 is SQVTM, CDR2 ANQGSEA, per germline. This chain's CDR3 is CSVEADRGRAETQHI.

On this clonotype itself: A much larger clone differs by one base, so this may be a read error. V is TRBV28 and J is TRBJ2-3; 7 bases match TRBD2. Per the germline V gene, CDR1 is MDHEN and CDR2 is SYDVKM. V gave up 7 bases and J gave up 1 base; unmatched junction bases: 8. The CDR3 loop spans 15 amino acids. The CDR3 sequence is CASTFSREGTDTQYF. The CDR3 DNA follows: TGTGCCAGCACTTTTAGTCGGGAGGGCACAGATACGCAGTATTTT.

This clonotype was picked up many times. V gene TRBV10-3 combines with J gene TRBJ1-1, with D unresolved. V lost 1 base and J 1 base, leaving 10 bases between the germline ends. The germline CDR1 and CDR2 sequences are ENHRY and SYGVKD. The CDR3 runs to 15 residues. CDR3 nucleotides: TGTGCCATCAGTGAGTACCCAGGATCGAACACTGAAGCTTTCTTT. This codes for CAISEYPGSNTEAFF.

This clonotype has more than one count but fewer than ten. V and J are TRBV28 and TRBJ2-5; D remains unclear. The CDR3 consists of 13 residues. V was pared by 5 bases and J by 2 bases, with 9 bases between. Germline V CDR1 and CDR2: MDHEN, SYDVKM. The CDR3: CASSPGSQETQYF. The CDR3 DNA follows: TGTGCCAGCAGTCCTGGGTCTCAAGAGACCCAGTACTTC.

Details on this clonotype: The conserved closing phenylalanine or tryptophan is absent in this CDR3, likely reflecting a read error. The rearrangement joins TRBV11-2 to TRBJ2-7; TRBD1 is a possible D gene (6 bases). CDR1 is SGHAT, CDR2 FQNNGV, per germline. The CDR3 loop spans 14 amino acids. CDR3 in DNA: TGTGCCAGCATCTTAGACGCAGGGGCGGGCGAACAGTACTAC. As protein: CASILDAGAGEQYY.

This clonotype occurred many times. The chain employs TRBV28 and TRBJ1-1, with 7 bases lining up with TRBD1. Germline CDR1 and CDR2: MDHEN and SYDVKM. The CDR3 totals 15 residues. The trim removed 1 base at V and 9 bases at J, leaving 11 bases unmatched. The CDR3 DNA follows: TGTGCCAGCAGTTTATCCTCCCCAGGGGGGCGCAAAGCTTTCTTT. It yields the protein CASSLSSPGGRKAFF.

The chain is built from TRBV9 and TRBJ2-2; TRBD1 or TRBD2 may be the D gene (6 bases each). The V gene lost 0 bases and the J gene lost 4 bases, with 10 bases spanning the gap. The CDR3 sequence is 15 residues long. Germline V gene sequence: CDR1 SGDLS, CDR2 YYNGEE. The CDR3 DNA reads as TGTGCCAGCAGCGTAGCAGAGGGGGGCACCGGGGAGCTGTTTTTT. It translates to CASSVAEGGTGELFF.

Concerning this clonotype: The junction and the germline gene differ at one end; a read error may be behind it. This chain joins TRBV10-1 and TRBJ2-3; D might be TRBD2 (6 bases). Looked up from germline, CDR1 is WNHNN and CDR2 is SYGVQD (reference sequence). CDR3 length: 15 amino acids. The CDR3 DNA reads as TGCGCCAGCAGTGATCCGGGAGTTAGCACAGATACACAGTATTTT. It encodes CASSDPGVSTDTQYF.

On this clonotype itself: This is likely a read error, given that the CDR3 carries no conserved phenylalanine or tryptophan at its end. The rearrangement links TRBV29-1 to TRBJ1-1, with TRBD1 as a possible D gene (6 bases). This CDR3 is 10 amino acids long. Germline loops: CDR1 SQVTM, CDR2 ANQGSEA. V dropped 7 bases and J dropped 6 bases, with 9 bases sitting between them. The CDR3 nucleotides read TGCAGCGCGGGACACTCTGAAGCTTTCCTT. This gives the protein CSAGHSEAFL.

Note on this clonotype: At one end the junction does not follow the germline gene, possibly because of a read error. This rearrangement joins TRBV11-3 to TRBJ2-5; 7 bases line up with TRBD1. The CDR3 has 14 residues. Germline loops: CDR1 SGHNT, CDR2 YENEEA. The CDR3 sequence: CANSLDGTDNEQHF. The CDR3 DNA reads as TGTGCCAACAGCTTAGATGGGACAGACAATGAGCAGCACTTC.

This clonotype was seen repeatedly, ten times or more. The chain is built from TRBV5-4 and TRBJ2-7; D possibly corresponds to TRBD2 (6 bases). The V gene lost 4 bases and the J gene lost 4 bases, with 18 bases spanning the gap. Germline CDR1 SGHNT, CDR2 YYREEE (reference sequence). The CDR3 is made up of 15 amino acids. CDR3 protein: CASSAPTGRGYEQYF. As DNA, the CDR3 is TGTGCCAGCAGCGCACCGACCGGCCGGGGGTACGAGCAGTACTTC.

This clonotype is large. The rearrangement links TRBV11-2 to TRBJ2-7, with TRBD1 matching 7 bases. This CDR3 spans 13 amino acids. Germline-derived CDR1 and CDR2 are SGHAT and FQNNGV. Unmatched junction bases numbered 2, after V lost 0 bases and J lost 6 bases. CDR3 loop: CASSLDSGGEQYF. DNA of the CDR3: TGTGCCAGCAGCTTAGATTCAGGGGGCGAGCAGTACTTC. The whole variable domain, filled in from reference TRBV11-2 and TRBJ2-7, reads EAGVAQSPRYKIIEKRQSVAFWCNPISGHATLYWYQQILGQGPKLLIQFQNNGVVDDSQLPKDRFSAERLKGVDSTLKIQPAKLEDSAVYLCASSLDSGGEQYFGPGTRLTVT.

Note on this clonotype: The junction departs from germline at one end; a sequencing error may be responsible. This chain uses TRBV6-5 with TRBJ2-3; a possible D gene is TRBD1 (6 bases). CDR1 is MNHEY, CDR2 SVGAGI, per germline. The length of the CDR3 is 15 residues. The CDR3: CASSYSGTGQDTHYF. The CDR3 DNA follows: TGTGCCAGCAGTTACTCAGGAACAGGGCAAGATACGCACTATTTT.

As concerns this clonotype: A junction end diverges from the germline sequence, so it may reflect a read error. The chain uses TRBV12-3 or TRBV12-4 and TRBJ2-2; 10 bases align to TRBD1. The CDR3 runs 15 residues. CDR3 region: CGSRDRQGATGELFF. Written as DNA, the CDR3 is TGTGGCAGCAGGGATCGACAGGGGGCCACCGGGGAGCTGTTTTTT.

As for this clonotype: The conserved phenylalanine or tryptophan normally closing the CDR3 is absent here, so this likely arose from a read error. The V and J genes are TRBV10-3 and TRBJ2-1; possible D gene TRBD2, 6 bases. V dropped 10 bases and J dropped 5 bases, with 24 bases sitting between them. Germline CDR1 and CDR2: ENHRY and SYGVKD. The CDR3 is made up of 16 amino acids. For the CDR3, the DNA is TGTGCCACTTTATACTCACCCCACGGGAGTAACAATGAGCAGTTCCTC. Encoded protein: CATLYSPHGSNNEQFL.

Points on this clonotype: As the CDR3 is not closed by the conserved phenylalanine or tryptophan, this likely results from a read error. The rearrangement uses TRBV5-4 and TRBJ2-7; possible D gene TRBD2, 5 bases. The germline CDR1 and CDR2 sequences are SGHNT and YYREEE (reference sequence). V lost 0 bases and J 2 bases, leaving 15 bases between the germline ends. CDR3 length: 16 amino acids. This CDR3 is CASSLASSSETYEQYL. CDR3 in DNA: TGTGCCAGCAGCTTGGCGTCGAGTAGCGAAACCTACGAGCAGTACCTC.

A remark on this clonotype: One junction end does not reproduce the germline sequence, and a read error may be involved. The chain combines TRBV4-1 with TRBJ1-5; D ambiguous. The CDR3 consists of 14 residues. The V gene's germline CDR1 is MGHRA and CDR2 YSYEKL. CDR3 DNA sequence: TGCGTCAGCAGCGAACACAACGCGCCCGTGGCCCAGCATTTT. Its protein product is CVSSEHNAPVAQHF.

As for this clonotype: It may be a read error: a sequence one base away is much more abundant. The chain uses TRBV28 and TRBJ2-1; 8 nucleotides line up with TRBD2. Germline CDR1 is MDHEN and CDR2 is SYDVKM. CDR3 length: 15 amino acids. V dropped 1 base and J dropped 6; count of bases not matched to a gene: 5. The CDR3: CASSLSGLDFNEQFF. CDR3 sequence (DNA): TGTGCCAGCAGTTTATCGGGACTAGACTTCAATGAGCAGTTCTTC.

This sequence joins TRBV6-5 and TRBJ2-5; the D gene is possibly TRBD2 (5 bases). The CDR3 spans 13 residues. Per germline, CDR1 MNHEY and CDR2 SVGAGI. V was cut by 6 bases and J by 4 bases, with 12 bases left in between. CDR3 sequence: CASREAGSETQYF. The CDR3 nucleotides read TGTGCCAGCAGGGAGGCGGGTTCAGAGACCCAGTACTTC.

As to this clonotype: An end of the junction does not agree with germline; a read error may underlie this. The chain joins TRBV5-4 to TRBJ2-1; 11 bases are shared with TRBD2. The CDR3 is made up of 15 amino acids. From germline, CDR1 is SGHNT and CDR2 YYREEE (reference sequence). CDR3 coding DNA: TGTGTCAGCAGCACGGGACTAGCGGAAGCCAATGAGCAGTTCTTC. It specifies CVSSTGLAEANEQFF.

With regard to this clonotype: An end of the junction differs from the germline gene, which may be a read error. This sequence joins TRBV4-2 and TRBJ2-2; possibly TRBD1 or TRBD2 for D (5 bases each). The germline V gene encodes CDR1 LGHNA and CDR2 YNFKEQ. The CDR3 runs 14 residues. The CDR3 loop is CASSTGGYTRELFF. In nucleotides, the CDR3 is TGTGCCAGCAGCACAGGAGGTTACACCAGGGAGCTGTTTTTT.

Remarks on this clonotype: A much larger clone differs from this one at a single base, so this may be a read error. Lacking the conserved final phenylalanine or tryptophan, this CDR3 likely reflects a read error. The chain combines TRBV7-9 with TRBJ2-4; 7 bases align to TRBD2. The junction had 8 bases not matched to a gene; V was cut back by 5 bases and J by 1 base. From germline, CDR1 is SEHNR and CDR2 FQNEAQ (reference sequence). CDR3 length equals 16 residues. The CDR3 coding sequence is TGTGCCAGCAGCCAAGGGGCGGGAGTGGCCAAAAACATTCAGTACTGC. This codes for CASSQGAGVAKNIQYC.

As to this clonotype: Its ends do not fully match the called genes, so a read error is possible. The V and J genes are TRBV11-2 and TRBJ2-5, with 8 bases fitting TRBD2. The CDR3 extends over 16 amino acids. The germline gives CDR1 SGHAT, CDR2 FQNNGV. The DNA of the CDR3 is TGTGCCAACAGCCAAACTCCAGGCGGGGGGAAAGAGACCCGGTGCTTC. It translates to CANSQTPGGGKETRCF.

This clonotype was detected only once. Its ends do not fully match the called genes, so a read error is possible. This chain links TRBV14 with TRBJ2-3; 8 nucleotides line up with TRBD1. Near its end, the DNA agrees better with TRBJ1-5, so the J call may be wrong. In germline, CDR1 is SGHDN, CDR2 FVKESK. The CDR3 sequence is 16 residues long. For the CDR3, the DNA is TGTGCCAGCAACCAACGACAGGGGAGAGGGACAGATACGCAGCATTTT. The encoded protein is CASNQRQGRGTDTQHF.